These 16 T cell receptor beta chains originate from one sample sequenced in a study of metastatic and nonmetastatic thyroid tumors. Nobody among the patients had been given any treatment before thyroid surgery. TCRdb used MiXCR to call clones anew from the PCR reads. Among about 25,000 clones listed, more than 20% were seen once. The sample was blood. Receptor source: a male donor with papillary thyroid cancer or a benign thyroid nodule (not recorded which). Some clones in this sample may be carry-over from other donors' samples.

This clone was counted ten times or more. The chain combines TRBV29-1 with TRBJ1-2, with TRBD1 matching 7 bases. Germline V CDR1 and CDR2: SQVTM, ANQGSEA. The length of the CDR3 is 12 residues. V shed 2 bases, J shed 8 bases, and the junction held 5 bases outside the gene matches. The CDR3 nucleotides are TGCAGCGTTGAAACGGCAGGGGGGGGCTACACCTTC. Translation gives CSVETAGGGYTF.

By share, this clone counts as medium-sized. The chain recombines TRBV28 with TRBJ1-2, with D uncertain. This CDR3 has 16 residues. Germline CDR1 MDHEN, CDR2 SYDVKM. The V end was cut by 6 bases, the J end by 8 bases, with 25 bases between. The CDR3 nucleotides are TGTGCCAGCAGGGATCGACTGGACGGGTCATTAAGGGGCTACACCTTC. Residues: CASRDRLDGSLRGYTF.

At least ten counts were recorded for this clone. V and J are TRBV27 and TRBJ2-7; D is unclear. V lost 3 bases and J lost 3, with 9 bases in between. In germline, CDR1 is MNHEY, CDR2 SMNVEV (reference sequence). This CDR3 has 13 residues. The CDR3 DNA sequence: TGTGCCAGCAGTTTCCACGGCAGCTACGAGCAGTACTTC. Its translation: CASSFHGSYEQYF.

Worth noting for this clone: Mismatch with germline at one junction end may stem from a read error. DNA for the CDR3: TGTGTCAGCAGCTTGCCCGGGACAGGGGTTTCCAATGAGCAGTTCTTC. It encodes CVSSLPGTGVSNEQFF. This chain joins TRBV5-4 and TRBJ2-1; 10 nucleotides match TRBD1. The germline CDR1 and CDR2 sequences are SGHNT and YYREEE (reference sequence). This CDR3 spans 16 amino acids.

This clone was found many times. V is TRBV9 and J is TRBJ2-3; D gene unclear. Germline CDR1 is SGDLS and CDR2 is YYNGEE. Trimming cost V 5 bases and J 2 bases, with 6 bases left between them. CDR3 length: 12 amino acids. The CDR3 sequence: CASRGTTDTQYF. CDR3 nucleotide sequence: TGTGCCAGCAGAGGAACCACAGATACGCAGTATTTT.

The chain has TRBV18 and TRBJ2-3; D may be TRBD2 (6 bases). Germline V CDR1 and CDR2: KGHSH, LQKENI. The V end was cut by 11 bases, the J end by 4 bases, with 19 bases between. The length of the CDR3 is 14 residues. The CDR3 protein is CAYSPYGGSDTQYF. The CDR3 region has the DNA TGTGCCTACTCTCCCTACGGGGGTTCAGATACGCAGTATTTT.

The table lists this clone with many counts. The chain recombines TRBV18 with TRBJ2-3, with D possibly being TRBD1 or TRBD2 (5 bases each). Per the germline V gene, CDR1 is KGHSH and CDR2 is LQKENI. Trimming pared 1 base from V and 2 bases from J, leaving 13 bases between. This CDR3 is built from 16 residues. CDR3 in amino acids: CASSPLDGDPTDTQYF. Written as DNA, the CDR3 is TGTGCCAGCTCACCACTGGACGGGGACCCCACAGATACGCAGTATTTT.

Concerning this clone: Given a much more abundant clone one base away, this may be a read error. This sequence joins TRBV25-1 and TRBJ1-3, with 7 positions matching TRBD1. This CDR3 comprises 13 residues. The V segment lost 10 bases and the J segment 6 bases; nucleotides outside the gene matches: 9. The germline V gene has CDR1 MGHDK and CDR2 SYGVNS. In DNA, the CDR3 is TGTGCCATTTCCTCGGGACAGATAAACACCATATATTTT. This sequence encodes CAISSGQINTIYF. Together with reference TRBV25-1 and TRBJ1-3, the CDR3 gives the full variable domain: EADIYQTPRYLVIGTGKKITLECSQTMGHDKMYWYQQDPGMELHLIHYSYGVNSTEKGDLSSESTVSRIRTEHFPLTLESARPSHTSQYLCAISSGQINTIYFGEGSWLTVV.

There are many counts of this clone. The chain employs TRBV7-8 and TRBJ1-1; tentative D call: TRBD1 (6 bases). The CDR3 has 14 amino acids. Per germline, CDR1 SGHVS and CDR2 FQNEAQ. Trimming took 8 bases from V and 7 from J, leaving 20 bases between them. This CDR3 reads CASQPLDRGVEAFF. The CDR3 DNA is TGTGCCAGCCAGCCCTTGGACAGAGGAGTTGAAGCTTTCTTT.

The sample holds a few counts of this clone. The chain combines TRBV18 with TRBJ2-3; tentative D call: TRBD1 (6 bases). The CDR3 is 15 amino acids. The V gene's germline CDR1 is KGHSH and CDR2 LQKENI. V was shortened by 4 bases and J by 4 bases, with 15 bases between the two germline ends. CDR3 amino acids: CASSQWDTASDTQYF. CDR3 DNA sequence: TGTGCCAGCTCACAATGGGACACGGCTTCAGATACGCAGTATTTT.

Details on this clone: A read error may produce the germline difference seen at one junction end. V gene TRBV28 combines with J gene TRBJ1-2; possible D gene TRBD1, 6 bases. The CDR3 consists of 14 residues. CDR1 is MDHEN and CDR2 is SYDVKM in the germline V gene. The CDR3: CASILPSGVAGYTF. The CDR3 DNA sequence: TGTGCCAGCATTTTACCGTCAGGGGTTGCTGGCTACACCTTC.

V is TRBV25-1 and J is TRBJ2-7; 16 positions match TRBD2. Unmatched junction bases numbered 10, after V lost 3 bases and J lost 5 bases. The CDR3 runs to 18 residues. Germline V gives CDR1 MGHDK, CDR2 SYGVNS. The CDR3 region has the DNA TGTGCCAGCAGTGACCCTCCGGGACTAGCGGGAGGGGTGGACGAGCAGTACTTC. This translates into CASSDPPGLAGGVDEQYF.

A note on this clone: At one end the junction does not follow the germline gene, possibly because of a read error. The chain's CDR3 is CARSSTGTGREAYF. The CDR3 DNA is TGTGCCAGAAGCTCGACCGGGACAGGGAGGGAAGCTTACTTT. The chain joins TRBV7-2 to TRBJ1-1, with 9 bases that match TRBD1. This CDR3 spans 14 amino acids. Germline-derived CDR1 and CDR2 are SGHTA and FQGNSA.

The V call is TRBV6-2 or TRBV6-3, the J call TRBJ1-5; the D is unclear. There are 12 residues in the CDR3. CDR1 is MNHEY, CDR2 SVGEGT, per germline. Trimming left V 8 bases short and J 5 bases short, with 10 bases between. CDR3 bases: TGTGCCAGCGTCGGGCCCCATCAGCCCCAGCATTTT. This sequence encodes CASVGPHQPQHF.

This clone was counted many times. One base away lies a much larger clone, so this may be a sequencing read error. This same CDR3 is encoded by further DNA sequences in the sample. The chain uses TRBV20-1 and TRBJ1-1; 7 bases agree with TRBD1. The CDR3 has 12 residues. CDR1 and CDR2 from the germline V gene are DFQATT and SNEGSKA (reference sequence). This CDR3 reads CSASQGNTEAFF. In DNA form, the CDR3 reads TGCAGTGCTTCACAGGGGAACACCGAAGCTTTCTTT.

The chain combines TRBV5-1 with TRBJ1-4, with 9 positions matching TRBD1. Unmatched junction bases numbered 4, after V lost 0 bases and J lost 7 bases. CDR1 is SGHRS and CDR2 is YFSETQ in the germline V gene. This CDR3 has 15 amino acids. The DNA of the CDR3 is TGCGCCAGCAGCTTGGCGGACAGGGGCGGTGAAAAACTGTTTTTT. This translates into CASSLADRGGEKLFF.